The 5 T cell receptor beta chains presented below share a single source sample, sequenced in a study of T cell responses to AZD1222 COVID-19 vaccine. This table comes from immunoSEQ multiplex PCR, and its TCRdb copy is limited to in-frame clones, with some not included. The sample records around 110,000 clones, around nine tenths being singletons. Sequenced material: peripheral blood, taken 28 days after the second AZD1222 dose. These TCRs come from an adult who received the AZD1222 COVID-19 vaccine.

V and J are TRBV6-5 and TRBJ2-7; the match to TRBD2 covers 9 bases. The CDR3 runs to 16 residues. The germline V gene encodes CDR1 MNHEY and CDR2 SVGAGI. After removal of 0 bases from V and 2 bases from J, the junction contained 5 bases not matched to a gene. The CDR3 DNA follows: TGTGCCAGCAGTTACTCGGGGCGGGAGGGGACCTACGAGCAGTACTTC. It translates to CASSYSGREGTYEQYF.

This clone was recorded at least ten times. The rearrangement links TRBV2 to TRBJ2-1; D gene unclear. Trimming stripped 4 bases from V and 4 bases from J, with 11 bases between. The CDR3 contains 14 residues. The germline V gene encodes CDR1 SNHLY and CDR2 FYNNEI. The DNA of the CDR3 is TGTGCCAGCAGTGCCCGGCTTCCATACAATGAGCAGTTCTTC. Protein product: CASSARLPYNEQFF.

The rearrangement uses TRBV27 and TRBJ2-3; D is uncertain. Germline-derived CDR1 and CDR2 are MNHEY and SMNVEV (reference sequence). The CDR3 has 13 amino acids. Trimming took 2 bases from V and 2 from J, leaving 5 bases between them. The CDR3 sequence is CASSLVFTDTQYF. The CDR3 nucleotides are TGTGCCAGCAGTTTAGTTTTCACAGATACGCAGTATTTT.

CDR3 nucleotides: TGCGCCAGCAGCTTGGTGGCCGGAGGTGGGGAGACCCAGTACTTC. Its protein product is CASSLVAGGGETQYF. V usage is TRBV5-1 and J usage is TRBJ2-5; tentatively, D is TRBD2 (5 bases). This CDR3 has 15 residues. V was shortened by 0 bases and J by 5 bases, with 14 bases between the two germline ends. The germline gives CDR1 SGHRS, CDR2 YFSETQ. The complete variable domain, with remaining parts taken from reference TRBV5-1 and TRBJ2-5, reads KAGVTQTPRYLIKTRGQQVTLSCSPISGHRSVSWYQQTPGQGLQFLFEYFSETQRNKGNFPGRFSGRQFSNSRSEMNVSTLELGDSALYLCASSLVAGGGETQYFGPGTRLLVL.

CDR3 sequence reads: CASSLGQGVAYEQYF. DNA of the CDR3: TGTGCCAGCAGTTTAGGACAGGGGGTCGCCTACGAGCAGTACTTC. V and J are TRBV27 and TRBJ2-7, with 10 bases lining up with TRBD1. Germline-derived CDR1 and CDR2 are MNHEY and SMNVEV (reference sequence). CDR3 length: 15 amino acids. V lost 2 bases to trimming and J lost 2 bases; unmatched junction nucleotides: 3.